This is a list of T cell receptor beta chains from one sample in a study of long-term antiretroviral therapy in people with HIV. Only in-frame clones appear in the TCRdb table, and some are missing; sequencing was by immunoSEQ multiplex PCR. Found here are roughly 17,000 clones, 85% to 95% of them singletons; the top ten hold more than 1.3%. Sequencing was performed on unsorted PBMCs, taken approximately 11 years after starting antiretroviral therapy. The source is a man aged 25 to 40 with HIV. Both conserved end residues are part of each CDR3. A D gene is named only where the DNA matches it firmly. Only some rows state a clone size, as once, few, many or a class for expanded clones.

d_gene | abundance | j_gene | len | v_gene | CDR3aa | CDR3nt
. | once | TRBJ2-1 | 11 | TRBV10-3 | CAISVSNEQFF | TGTGCCATCAGCGTCTCCAATGAGCAGTTCTTC
. | . | TRBJ1-3 | 16 | TRBV6-6 | CASSFWSGARGNTIYF | TGTGCCAGCAGTTTCTGGTCGGGGGCTAGAGGAAACACCATATATTTT
. | . | TRBJ1-1 | 13 | TRBV12-5 | CASGLDMVGVAFF | TGTGCTAGTGGTTTGGATATGGTAGGGGTGGCTTTCTTT
TRBD2 | once | TRBJ2-5 | 14 | TRBV18 | CASSPASGGETQYF | TGTGCCAGCTCACCGGCTAGCGGGGGAGAGACCCAGTACTTC
. | . | TRBJ2-5 | 13 | TRBV11-3 | CASSNRPRGTQYF | TGTGCCAGCAGCAACCGGCCCCGGGGGACCCAGTACTTC
. | . | TRBJ2-7 | 15 | TRBV10-2 | CASSEWLRFGYEQYF | TGCGCCAGCAGTGAGTGGTTACGTTTCGGGTACGAGCAGTACTTC
TRBD1 | . | TRBJ1-5 | 19 | TRBV9 | CASSYDRDREDMENQPQHF | TGTGCCAGCAGCTATGACCGGGACAGGGAGGATATGGAAAATCAGCCCCAGCATTTT
. | . | TRBJ1-2 | 14 | TRBV7-9 | CASSLGPSSAGYTF | TGTGCCAGCAGCTTGGGACCCTCCTCAGCAGGCTACACCTTC
. | . | TRBJ2-2 | 14 | TRBV5-1 | CASSFGPKTGELFF | TGCGCCAGCAGCTTCGGACCGAAGACCGGGGAGCTGTTTTTT
TRBD2 | . | TRBJ2-1 | 16 | TRBV7-9 | CASSLSLAGSYNEQFF | TGTGCCAGCAGCTTATCTCTAGCGGGCTCCTACAATGAGCAGTTCTTC
. | . | TRBJ2-3 | 16 | TRBV11-2 | CASSLLGLEGADTQYF | TGTGCCAGCAGCTTATTGGGTCTAGAGGGAGCAGATACGCAGTATTTT
. | . | TRBJ1-2 | 13 | TRBV14 | CASSQSGWPGYTF | TGTGCCAGCAGCCAATCAGGGTGGCCTGGCTACACCTTC
. | . | TRBJ2-2 | 13 | TRBV5-4 | CASSLDGAGELFF | TGTGCCAGCAGCTTGGACGGGGCCGGGGAGCTGTTTTTT
TRBD1 | . | TRBJ2-3 | 15 | TRBV10-3 | CAISSDRDNTDTQYF | TGTGCCATCAGCTCCGACAGGGACAACACAGATACGCAGTATTTT
TRBD1 | . | TRBJ1-5 | 17 | TRBV27 | CASSKWGTGYGNQPQHF | TGTGCCAGCAGTAAATGGGGGACAGGGTACGGCAATCAGCCCCAGCATTTT
TRBD1 | . | TRBJ2-5 | 14 | TRBV27 | CASSHMTGMATQYF | TGTGCCAGCAGTCACATGACAGGGATGGCGACCCAGTACTTC
. | . | TRBJ2-5 | 12 | TRBV6-6 | CASTGRKETQYF | TGTGCCAGCACCGGACGCAAAGAGACCCAGTACTTC
TRBD2 | . | TRBJ2-5 | 13 | TRBV19 | CASSFSGVETQYF | TGTGCCAGTAGTTTTAGCGGGGTAGAGACCCAGTACTTC
TRBD1 | . | TRBJ2-5 | 15 | TRBV5-6 | CASRIPGTGLETQYF | TGTGCCAGCAGGATCCCCGGGACAGGGTTAGAGACCCAGTACTTC
. | . | TRBJ2-5 | 11 | TRBV7-7 | CASSSKETQYF | TGTGCTAGCAGCTCTAAAGAGACCCAGTACTTC
. | once | TRBJ1-2 | 12 | TRBV28 | CASSGRSFGYTF | TGTGCCAGCAGTGGGAGGTCCTTTGGCTACACCTTC
. | . | TRBJ1-3 | 14 | TRBV2 | CASSDRQGRNTIYF | TGTGCCAGCAGTGACCGGCAGGGAAGAAACACCATATATTTT
TRBD2 | . | TRBJ2-3 | 15 | TRBV10-1 | CASSESGLGADTQYF | TGCGCCAGCAGTGAATCCGGACTAGGCGCAGATACGCAGTATTTT
TRBD1 | once | TRBJ1-1 | 16 | TRBV19 | CASTRTGRAMNTEAFF | TGTGCCAGTACCCGGACAGGGAGGGCAATGAACACTGAAGCTTTCTTT